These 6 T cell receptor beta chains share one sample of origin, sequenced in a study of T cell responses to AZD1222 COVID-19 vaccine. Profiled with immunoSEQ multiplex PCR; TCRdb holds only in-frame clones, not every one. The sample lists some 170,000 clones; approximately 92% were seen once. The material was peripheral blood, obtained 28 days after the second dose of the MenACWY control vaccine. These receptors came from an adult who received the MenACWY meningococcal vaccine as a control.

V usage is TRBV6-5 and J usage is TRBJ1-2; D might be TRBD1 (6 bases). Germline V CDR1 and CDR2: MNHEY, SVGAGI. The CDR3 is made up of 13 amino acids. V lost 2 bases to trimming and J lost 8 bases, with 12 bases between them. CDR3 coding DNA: TGTGCCAGCAGTTACGACAGGCATCAAGGCTACACCTTC. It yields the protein CASSYDRHQGYTF.

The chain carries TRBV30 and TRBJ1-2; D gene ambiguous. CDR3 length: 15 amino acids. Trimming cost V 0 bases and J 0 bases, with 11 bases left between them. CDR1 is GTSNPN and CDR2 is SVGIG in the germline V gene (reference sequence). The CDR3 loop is CAWSVQQLANYGYTF. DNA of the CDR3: TGTGCCTGGAGTGTACAGCAGTTAGCTAACTATGGCTACACCTTC.

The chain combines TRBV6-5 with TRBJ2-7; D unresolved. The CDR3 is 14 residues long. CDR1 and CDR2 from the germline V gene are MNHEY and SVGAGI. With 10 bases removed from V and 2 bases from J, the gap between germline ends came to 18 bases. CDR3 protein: CATSSFDSTYEQYF. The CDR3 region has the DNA TGTGCCACCTCGTCATTCGACTCCACCTACGAGCAGTACTTC.

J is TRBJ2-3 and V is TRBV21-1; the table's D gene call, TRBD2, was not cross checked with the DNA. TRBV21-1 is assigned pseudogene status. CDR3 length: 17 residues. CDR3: CASSKEPAICSTDTQYF. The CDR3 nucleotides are TGTGCCAGCAGCAAAGAACCCGCGATATGTAGCACAGATACGCAGTATTTT.

CDR3 nucleotide sequence: TGTGCCAGCAGTGAAATCGGGCATCCTAATGAAAAACTGTTTTTT. Protein: CASSEIGHPNEKLFF. J is TRBJ1-4 and V is TRBV2; D is unclear. The germline V gene has CDR1 SNHLY and CDR2 FYNNEI. Trimming stripped 2 bases from V and 3 bases from J, with 10 bases between. The CDR3 covers 15 residues. Full variable domain (outside the CDR3, taken from reference TRBV2 and TRBJ1-4): EPEVTQTPSHQVTQMGQEVILRCVPISNHLYFYWYRQILGQKVEFLVSFYNNEISEKSEIFDDQFSVERPDGSNFTLKIRSTKLEDSAMYFCASSEIGHPNEKLFFGSGTQLSVL.

The CDR3 loop is CATGTGNYGYTF. For the CDR3, the DNA is TGTGCCACCGGGACGGGAAACTATGGCTACACCTTC. This sequence joins TRBV28 and TRBJ1-2; tentative D call: TRBD1 (5 bases). CDR1 and CDR2 (germline): MDHEN, SYDVKM. The CDR3 is made up of 12 amino acids. Trimming pared 10 bases from V and 2 bases from J, leaving 11 bases between.